This T cell receptor (beta chain) emerged from a study of technical replicates of blood from a handful of donors. CDR3 length: 13 residues. Germline V gives CDR1 SQVTM, CDR2 ANQGSEA. V lost 4 bases and J 5 bases, leaving 12 bases between the germline ends. Profiling relied on immunoSEQ multiplex PCR, and the TCRdb table lists in-frame clones only, not all of them. The sample has about 98,000 clones, nearly 97% seen once. The rearrangement joins TRBV29-1 to TRBJ2-1; no clear D gene. The TCR comes from a human donor in good health. The sequenced material came from T cells isolated from PBMCs. The CDR3 loop is CSVGSLDDNEQFF. Written as DNA, the CDR3 is TGCAGCGTTGGCAGTCTTGATGACAATGAGCAGTTCTTC.